Listed below are T cell receptor beta chains from one sample, sequenced in a study of blood T cell repertoires in COVID-19. The table came from immunoSEQ multiplex PCR; TCRdb's copy has only in-frame clones and leaves some out. The repertoire includes around 250,000 clones, approximately 86% of them detected once, and around 3.6% sits in the top ten. Sequenced material: peripheral blood. The receptors were sampled from a man in his late teens or twenties with active or convalescent COVID-19. Each CDR3 is given without its conserved first and last residue. Fields, in order: V gene, CDR3 length, J gene, CDR3 protein.

v_call: TRBV10-2; cdr3_length: 12; j_call: TRBJ2-1; cdr3_aa: ASSGSGGYNEQF
v_call: TRBV5-1; cdr3_length: 14; j_call: TRBJ1-3; cdr3_aa: ASSPEGQNSGNTIY
v_call: TRBV14; cdr3_length: 13; j_call: TRBJ2-7; cdr3_aa: ASSQEVGTGYEQY
v_call: TRBV12-3/TRBV12-4; cdr3_length: 11; j_call: TRBJ2-5; cdr3_aa: ASSSSDRETQY
v_call: TRBV6-1; cdr3_length: 12; j_call: TRBJ2-7; cdr3_aa: ASSELGQGYEQY
v_call: TRBV2; cdr3_length: 13; j_call: TRBJ2-1; cdr3_aa: ATTTSGTSYNEQF
v_call: TRBV11-2; cdr3_length: 13; j_call: TRBJ2-3; cdr3_aa: ASSLIGGATDTQY
v_call: TRBV3-1/TRBV3-2; cdr3_length: 14; j_call: TRBJ2-5; cdr3_aa: ASSPNPRTQGETQY
v_call: TRBV18; cdr3_length: 13; j_call: TRBJ2-2; cdr3_aa: ASSLAGREHRELF
v_call: TRBV24-1; cdr3_length: 15; j_call: TRBJ2-2; cdr3_aa: ATSDRSSGGAAGELF
v_call: TRBV4-1; cdr3_length: 16; j_call: TRBJ2-6; cdr3_aa: ASSRGQGPTSGANVLT
v_call: TRBV12-3/TRBV12-4; cdr3_length: 11; j_call: TRBJ1-5; cdr3_aa: ASSGQAVGPQH
v_call: TRBV27; cdr3_length: 12; j_call: TRBJ2-1; cdr3_aa: ASSLRRVYNEQF
v_call: TRBV20-1; cdr3_length: 13; j_call: TRBJ1-6; cdr3_aa: SASVSRGLNSPLH
v_call: TRBV6-5; cdr3_length: 11; j_call: TRBJ1-2; cdr3_aa: ASRRLIIEGYT
v_call: TRBV2; cdr3_length: 14; j_call: TRBJ1-5; cdr3_aa: ASSAGWQGSNQPQH
v_call: TRBV7-2; cdr3_length: 15; j_call: TRBJ2-1; cdr3_aa: ASSLVSTSGTHNEQF
v_call: TRBV24-1; cdr3_length: 14; j_call: TRBJ2-3; cdr3_aa: ATSESGTGGPDTQY
v_call: TRBV6-2/TRBV6-3; cdr3_length: 11; j_call: TRBJ1-2; cdr3_aa: ASSYDGGNGYT
v_call: TRBV29-1; cdr3_length: 11; j_call: TRBJ2-5; cdr3_aa: SANRGLGETQY
v_call: TRBV9; cdr3_length: 9; j_call: TRBJ1-2; cdr3_aa: ASSQNYGYT
v_call: TRBV5-6; cdr3_length: 9; j_call: TRBJ2-5; cdr3_aa: ASSLSETQY
v_call: TRBV6-1; cdr3_length: 13; j_call: TRBJ1-4; cdr3_aa: ASSDSQGLDEKLF
v_call: TRBV4-2; cdr3_length: 13; j_call: TRBJ2-1; cdr3_aa: ASSQYYLRGSEQF
v_call: TRBV6-4; cdr3_length: 13; j_call: TRBJ2-6; cdr3_aa: ASSRDREGANVLT
v_call: TRBV19; cdr3_length: 12; j_call: TRBJ2-2; cdr3_aa: ASSYFIPTGELF
v_call: TRBV29-1; cdr3_length: 10; j_call: TRBJ2-2; cdr3_aa: SVMRGSRELF
v_call: TRBV19; cdr3_length: 12; j_call: TRBJ1-5; cdr3_aa: ASIARDSNQPQH
v_call: TRBV2; cdr3_length: 10; j_call: TRBJ2-7; cdr3_aa: ASSETPYEQY